A single sample gave rise to the 22 T cell receptor beta chains below, sequenced in a study of cytotoxic CD8 clonotypes in ibrutinib-treated CLL (TCRdb year 2021). The sample's time point label is to be understood as: around 2 years on ibrutinib. Libraries were built with the immunoSEQ multiplex PCR assay. What TCRdb holds here is the immuneACCESS table cut down to in-frame rearrangements. Part of the clones is not present; checked against another copy, under half of the missing clones reflect an unresolved V gene, and the others are unexplained. This sample comprises 45,000 to 65,000 clones, over 65% of them detected only once. The ten largest clonotypes hold roughly 22% of the sample. The specimen comprised PBMCs, sampled after 24 months of ibrutinib treatment. The receptors shown here come from a human donor with chronic lymphocytic leukemia.

V gene TRBV10-2 combines with J gene TRBJ2-3, with 7 positions matching TRBD1. Trimming at V came to 5 bases and at J to 4 bases, leaving 6 bases not matched to a gene. This CDR3 region has 14 residues. Germline-derived CDR1 and CDR2 are WSHSY and SAAADI. Here the CDR3 reads CASSKTGRADTQYF. CDR3 sequence (DNA): TGCGCCAGCAGTAAGACAGGGCGCGCAGATACGCAGTATTTT.

This clone was seen a single time. The chain combines TRBV6-1 with TRBJ2-2; perhaps TRBD2 as D (6 bases). Trimming removed 8 bases at V and 3 bases at J, with 13 bases between. From germline, CDR1 is MNHNS and CDR2 SASEGT. This CDR3 is 14 amino acids long. In DNA form, the CDR3 reads TGTGCCAGCGACTCCGGAGGGGACACCGGGGAGCTGTTTTTT. Translation gives CASDSGGDTGELFF.

The chain carries TRBV9 and TRBJ2-3; a weak D match, TRBD1 (6 bases). Germline V gene data show CDR1 as SGDLS and CDR2 as YYNGEE. The V end lost 0 bases, the J end lost 6 bases, and 20 bases lay between the germline ends. The CDR3 length is 17 residues. CDR3 DNA sequence: TGTGCCAGCAGCGTAGGGAAAGCCACGAGGGGGTTTGATACGCAGTATTTT. Translated, it gives CASSVGKATRGFDTQYF.

The gene calls are TRBV6-5 and TRBJ1-1; D uncertain. Trimming stripped 6 bases from V and 2 bases from J, with 7 bases between. Germline V gives CDR1 MNHEY, CDR2 SVGAGI. The CDR3 extends over 12 amino acids. DNA of the CDR3: TGTGCCAGCAGCCACACCAACACTGAAGCTTTCTTT. Its protein is CASSHTNTEAFF.

J is TRBJ2-3 and V is TRBV6-6, with 10 positions matching TRBD2. Germline values: CDR1 MNHNY, CDR2 SVGAGI (reference sequence). This CDR3 comprises 14 residues. Trimming took 6 bases from V and 5 from J; bases not matched to a gene: 5. CDR3 sequence (DNA): TGTGCCAGCAGACTAGCGGGGCCGGGAGATACGCAGTATTTT. Encoded protein: CASRLAGPGDTQYF.

This clone was picked up a small number of times. This CDR3 is CASSLRTSGRPPASYEQYF. For the CDR3, the DNA is TGTGCCAGCAGCTTAAGAACCAGCGGGAGGCCCCCTGCGAGCTACGAGCAGTACTTC. V and J are TRBV7-2 and TRBJ2-7, with 9 bases identical to TRBD2. Germline CDR1 reads SGHTA; CDR2 reads FQGNSA. V lost 2 bases, J lost 3 bases, and 17 bases stayed unmatched. The CDR3 has 19 residues.

This clone was detected once. CDR3 nucleotide sequence: TGTGCCAGCAGCTTATTCGGGGTAGCGGCTTACAATGAGCAGTTCTTC. The encoded protein is CASSLFGVAAYNEQFF. The V gene is TRBV7-8, the J gene TRBJ2-1, with TRBD2 as a possible D gene (6 bases). The CDR3 has 16 residues. Trimming stripped 2 bases from V and 4 bases from J, with 15 bases between. The germline V gene encodes CDR1 SGHVS and CDR2 FQNEAQ.

The genes are TRBV7-8 and TRBJ2-1; 7 nucleotides line up with TRBD2. CDR1 is SGHVS, CDR2 FQNEAQ, per germline. J was trimmed by 5 bases and V by 3 bases; bases with no gene match: 7. The CDR3 contains 15 residues. The CDR3 is CASSLGGSLNNEQFF. CDR3 sequence (DNA): TGTGCCAGCAGCTTGGGCGGGAGTCTGAACAATGAGCAGTTCTTC.

This rearrangement joins TRBV5-8 to TRBJ2-5; the D gene is possibly TRBD2 (6 bases). The germline gives CDR1 SGHTS, CDR2 YDEGEE. The CDR3 consists of 13 residues. Trimming took off 6 bases at V and 7 bases at J, with 16 bases between the two ends. The CDR3 here is CASIPRRAGTQYF. CDR3 nucleotide sequence: TGTGCCAGCATCCCGAGGAGGGCAGGGACCCAGTACTTC.

V and J are TRBV11-3 and TRBJ2-5; perhaps TRBD1 as D (6 bases). Germline values: CDR1 SGHNT, CDR2 YENEEA. The length of the CDR3 is 15 residues. Deletions cut 0 bases from V and 4 bases from J, with 12 bases between. In nucleotides, the CDR3 is TGTGCCAGCAGCTTAGACTCAATCAGGGGAGAGACCCAGTACTTC. The encoded protein is CASSLDSIRGETQYF.

This chain uses TRBV5-1 with TRBJ2-3; 12 bases align to TRBD2. CDR3 length: 15 residues. CDR1 is SGHRS, CDR2 YFSETQ, per germline. The V segment lost 4 bases and the J segment 5 bases; nucleotides outside the gene matches: 5. The CDR3 spells CASSPSGRAGDTQYF. The CDR3 DNA is TGCGCCAGCAGCCCTAGCGGGAGGGCTGGAGATACGCAGTATTTT.

This chain joins TRBV7-9 and TRBJ2-5, with D possibly being TRBD1 (5 bases). Germline lookup yields CDR1 SEHNR and CDR2 FQNEAQ (reference sequence). Trimming left V 5 bases short and J 1 base short, with 11 bases between. The CDR3 consists of 14 residues. CDR3 coding DNA: TGTGCCAGCAGCCAAAGACAGACCCAAGAGACCCAGTACTTC. This gives the protein CASSQRQTQETQYF.

This chain joins TRBV6-6 and TRBJ2-1; 7 nucleotides match TRBD1. V was pared by 6 bases and J by 2 bases, with 10 bases of the junction left unmatched. The CDR3 has 16 residues. Germline CDR1 reads MNHNY; CDR2 reads SVGAGI (reference sequence). CDR3 in amino acids: CASSNRGIPAYNEQFF. The CDR3, as DNA: TGTGCCAGCAGCAACAGGGGAATACCCGCCTACAATGAGCAGTTCTTC.

The rearrangement joins TRBV7-2 to TRBJ2-2; 9 bases are shared with TRBD1. The CDR3 contains 16 residues. V lost 5 bases and J lost 7; bases outside the gene matches: 11. Looked up from germline, CDR1 is SGHTA and CDR2 is FQGNSA. This CDR3 is CASSHRDRVSSGELFF. The DNA of the CDR3 is TGTGCCAGCAGCCACCGGGACAGGGTGTCGAGCGGGGAGCTGTTTTTT.

The rearrangement links TRBV7-6 to TRBJ2-5, with D perhaps matching TRBD1 (5 bases). Trimming pared 1 base from V and 2 bases from J, leaving 11 bases between. This CDR3 contains 15 residues. The germline CDR1 and CDR2 sequences are SGHVS and FNYEAQ. The CDR3 DNA reads as TGTGCCAGCAGCTTAGAGCAGGGAAAACAAGAGACCCAGTACTTC. Its protein is CASSLEQGKQETQYF.

The chain employs TRBV4-1 and TRBJ1-2; D is possibly TRBD1 (5 bases). V was trimmed by 2 bases and J by 0 bases, leaving 16 bases between them. Per the germline V gene, CDR1 is MGHRA and CDR2 is YSYEKL. The CDR3 is 17 amino acids. The DNA for the CDR3 is TGCGCCAGCAGCCAACCGTGGGAGGGGAACTCTAACTATGGCTACACCTTC. It is translated as CASSQPWEGNSNYGYTF.

This chain links TRBV9 with TRBJ1-2, with 7 nucleotides matching TRBD1. The V and J ends lost 0 bases and 8 bases, in that order; junction bases with no gene match: 7. This CDR3 comprises 14 residues. CDR1 is SGDLS and CDR2 is YYNGEE in the germline V gene. The CDR3 region is CASSVEQGTRGYTF. In DNA, the CDR3 is TGTGCCAGCAGCGTAGAACAGGGGACTCGCGGCTACACCTTC.

The chain uses TRBV15 and TRBJ1-4, with D tentatively TRBD1 (5 bases). Looked up from germline, CDR1 is LNHNV and CDR2 is YYDKDF (reference sequence). V was trimmed by 6 bases and J by 4 bases, leaving 9 bases between them. The length of the CDR3 is 13 residues. The CDR3 DNA follows: TGTGCCACCAGGGGGCGGATTAATGAAAAACTGTTTTTT. Its protein is CATRGRINEKLFF.

The chain links TRBV19 to TRBJ2-3; D uncertain. Germline V CDR1 and CDR2: LNHDA, SQIVND (reference sequence). The V gene lost 1 base and the J gene lost 2 bases, with 4 bases spanning the gap. The CDR3 sequence is 13 residues long. The CDR3 bases are TGTGCCAGTAGTATAGGTATCACAGATACGCAGTATTTT. Protein product: CASSIGITDTQYF.

The V gene is TRBV5-4, the J gene TRBJ2-5, with D hard to call. Germline V gene lookup returns CDR1 SGHNT and CDR2 YYREEE (reference sequence). The CDR3 is 16 amino acids. V lost 3 bases and J 2 bases, leaving 17 bases between the germline ends. In nucleotides, the CDR3 is TGTGCCAGCAGCTCTCGGTCGGGTAGAACACAAGAGACCCAGTACTTC. Translation gives CASSSRSGRTQETQYF.

This chain joins TRBV29-1 and TRBJ2-1, with a weak D call TRBD1 (5 bases). The CDR3 totals 13 residues. The germline gives CDR1 SQVTM, CDR2 ANQGSEA. V was cut by 3 bases and J by 2 bases, with 8 bases left in between. The CDR3 DNA reads as TGCAGCGTTGACGCGACAGCCTACAATGAGCAGTTCTTC. It translates to CSVDATAYNEQFF.

As to this clone: One end of the junction fails to match germline, which may point to a read error. The chain employs TRBV5-1 and TRBJ1-1, with D hard to call. The CDR3 covers 12 residues. Germline values: CDR1 SGHRS, CDR2 YFSETQ. CDR3 in amino acids: CASSLMRTEAFF. DNA of the CDR3: TGTGCCAGCAGCTTGATGAGGACTGAAGCTTTCTTT.